This T cell receptor (beta chain) originates from a study of blood T cell repertoires in COVID-19. To note about this clone: Other DNA sequences of this sample code for an identical CDR3.

The CDR3 contains 13 residues. Trimming took 2 bases from V and 1 from J, leaving 5 bases between them. Germline V gene data show CDR1 as MNHEY and CDR2 as SVGEGT. Assay: immunoSEQ multiplex PCR; the TCRdb copy retains only in-frame clones and omits some. The data hold approximately 320,000 clones, with roughly nine tenths observed a single time. Participants, about 18 to 100 years old, spanned approximately 26 US areas. The J gene is TRBJ1-1, the V gene TRBV6-2 or TRBV6-3; D unresolved. The sequenced sample consisted of PBMCs or T cells enriched from blood (not recorded which). The receptor was isolated from a man aged 55-75 years who had recovered from COVID-19. The CDR3: CASSYRGNTEAFF. In DNA form, the CDR3 reads TGTGCCAGCAGTTACCGGGGGAACACTGAAGCTTTCTTT.